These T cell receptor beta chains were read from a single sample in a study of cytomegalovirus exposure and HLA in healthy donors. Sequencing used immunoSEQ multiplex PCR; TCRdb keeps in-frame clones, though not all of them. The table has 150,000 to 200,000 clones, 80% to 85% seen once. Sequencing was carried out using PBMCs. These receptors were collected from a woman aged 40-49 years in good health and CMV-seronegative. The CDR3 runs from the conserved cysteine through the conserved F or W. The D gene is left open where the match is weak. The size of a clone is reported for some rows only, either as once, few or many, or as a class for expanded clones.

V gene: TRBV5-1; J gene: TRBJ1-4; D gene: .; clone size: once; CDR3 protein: CASSPGPGATNEKLFF; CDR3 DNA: TGCGCCAGCAGCCCTGGACCGGGGGCAACTAATGAAAAACTGTTTTTT
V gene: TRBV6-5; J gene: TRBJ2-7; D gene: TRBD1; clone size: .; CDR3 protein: CARVDQDRGRYEQYF; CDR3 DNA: TGTGCCAGAGTCGACCAGGACAGGGGGAGGTACGAGCAGTACTTC
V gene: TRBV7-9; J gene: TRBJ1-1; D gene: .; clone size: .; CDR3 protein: CASSLEDTKAFF; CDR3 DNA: TGTGCCAGCAGCCTCGAGGACACAAAAGCTTTCTTT
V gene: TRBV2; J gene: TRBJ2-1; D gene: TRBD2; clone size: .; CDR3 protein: CASSEEREGRNEQFF; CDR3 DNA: TGTGCCAGCAGTGAAGAGCGGGAGGGCCGTAATGAGCAGTTCTTC
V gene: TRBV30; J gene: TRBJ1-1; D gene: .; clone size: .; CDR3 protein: CAWSVGAHQEAFF; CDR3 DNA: TGTGCCTGGAGTGTGGGGGCCCACCAAGAAGCTTTCTTT
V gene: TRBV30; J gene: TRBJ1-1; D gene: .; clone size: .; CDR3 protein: CAWSVQGDTEAFF; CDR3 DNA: TGTGCCTGGAGTGTACAGGGTGACACTGAAGCTTTCTTT
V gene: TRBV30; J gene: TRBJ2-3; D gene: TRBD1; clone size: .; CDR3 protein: CAWKQGWEDTQYF; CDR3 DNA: TGTGCCTGGAAACAGGGGTGGGAAGATACGCAGTATTTT
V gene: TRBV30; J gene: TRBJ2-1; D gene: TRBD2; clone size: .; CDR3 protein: CAWTAGLAGYNEQFF; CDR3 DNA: TGTGCCTGGACAGCGGGACTAGCGGGATACAATGAGCAGTTCTTC
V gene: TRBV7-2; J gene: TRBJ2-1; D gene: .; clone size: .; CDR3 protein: CASSLEYGSRSEQFF; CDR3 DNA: TGTGCCAGCAGCTTAGAGTACGGGAGTAGGAGTGAGCAGTTCTTC
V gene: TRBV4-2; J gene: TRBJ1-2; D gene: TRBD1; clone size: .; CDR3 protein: CASSQDTTGGGYGYTF; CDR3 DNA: TGTGCCAGCAGCCAAGATACGACAGGGGGGGGCTATGGCTACACCTTC
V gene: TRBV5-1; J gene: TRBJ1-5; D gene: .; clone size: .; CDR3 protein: CASSLSSGDQPQHF; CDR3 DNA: TGCGCCAGCAGCTTGTCGTCCGGGGATCAGCCCCAGCATTTT
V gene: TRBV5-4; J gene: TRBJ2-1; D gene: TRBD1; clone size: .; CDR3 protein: CASPGQGGIEQFF; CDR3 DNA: TGTGCCAGCCCGGGACAGGGTGGCATTGAGCAGTTCTTC
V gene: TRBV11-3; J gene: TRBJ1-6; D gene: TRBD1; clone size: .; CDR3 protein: CASSLVGGESPLHF; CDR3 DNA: TGTGCCAGCAGCTTAGTAGGGGGCGAATCACCCCTCCACTTT
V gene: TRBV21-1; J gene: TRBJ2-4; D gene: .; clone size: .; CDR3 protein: CASRSRGGGVRNIQYF; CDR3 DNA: TGTGCCAGCAGATCAAGAGGTGGAGGGGTTCGAAACATTCAGTACTTC
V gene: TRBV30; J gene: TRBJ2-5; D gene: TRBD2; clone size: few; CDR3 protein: CAWSVLAGGETQYF; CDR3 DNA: TGTGCCTGGAGTGTACTGGCGGGGGGGGAGACCCAGTACTTC
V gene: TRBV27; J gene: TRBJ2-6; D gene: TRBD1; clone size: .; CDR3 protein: CASSLQGVGANVLTF; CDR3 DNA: TGTGCCAGCAGTTTACAGGGGGTGGGGGCCAACGTCCTGACTTTC
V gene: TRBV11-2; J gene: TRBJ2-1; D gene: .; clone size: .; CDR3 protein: CASSFRRDEQFF; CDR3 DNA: TGTGCCAGCAGCTTCCGTCGGGATGAGCAGTTCTTC
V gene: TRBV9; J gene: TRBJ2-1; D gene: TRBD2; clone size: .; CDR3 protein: CASSPGLAGGLKARFEQFF; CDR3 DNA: TGTGCCAGCAGCCCAGGACTAGCGGGAGGGCTAAAAGCTAGGTTTGAGCAGTTCTTC
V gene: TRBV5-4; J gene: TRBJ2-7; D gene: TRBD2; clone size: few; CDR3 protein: CASSFTSGSHGEQYF; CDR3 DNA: TGTGCCAGCAGCTTTACTAGCGGGAGTCATGGCGAGCAGTACTTC
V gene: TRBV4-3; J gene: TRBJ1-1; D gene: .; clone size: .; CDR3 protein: CASSQETRGTEAFF; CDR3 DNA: TGCGCCAGCAGCCAGGAAACGCGAGGCACTGAAGCTTTCTTT
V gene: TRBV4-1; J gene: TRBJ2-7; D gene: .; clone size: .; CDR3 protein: CASSQDRDRSASELYEQYF; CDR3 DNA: TGCGCCAGCAGCCAAGATCGAGACAGGTCTGCCTCGGAACTGTACGAGCAGTACTTC
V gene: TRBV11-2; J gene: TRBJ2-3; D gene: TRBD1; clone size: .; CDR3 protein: CASSSAIIRGNTQYF; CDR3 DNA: TGTGCCAGCAGCTCTGCAATAATCAGGGGGAATACGCAGTATTTT
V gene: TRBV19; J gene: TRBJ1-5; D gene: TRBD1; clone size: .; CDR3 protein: CASSTRQGASRQPQHF; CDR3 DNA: TGTGCCAGTAGTACAAGACAGGGGGCGTCGCGTCAGCCCCAGCATTTT
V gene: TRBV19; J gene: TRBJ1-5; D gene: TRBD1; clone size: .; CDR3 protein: CASSIGRGQGALQHF; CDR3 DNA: TGTGCCAGTAGTATAGGGCGGGGACAGGGGGCTCTCCAGCATTTT
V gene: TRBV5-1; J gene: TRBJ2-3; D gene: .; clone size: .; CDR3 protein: CASSLEGHITDTQYF; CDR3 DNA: TGCGCCAGCAGCTTGGAGGGACACATCACAGATACGCAGTATTTT
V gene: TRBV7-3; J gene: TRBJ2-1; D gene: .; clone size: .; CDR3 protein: CASSPLGGTPLNEQFF; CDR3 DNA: TGTGCCAGCAGCCCGCTGGGAGGAACCCCTCTTAATGAGCAGTTCTTC
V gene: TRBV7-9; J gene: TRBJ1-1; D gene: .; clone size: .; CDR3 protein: CASSLGGMNTEAFF; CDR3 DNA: TGTGCCAGCAGCTTAGGCGGAATGAACACTGAAGCTTTCTTT
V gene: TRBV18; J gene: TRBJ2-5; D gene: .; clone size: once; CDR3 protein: CASSPRAQGGETQYF; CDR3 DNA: TGTGCCAGCTCACCACGGGCGCAGGGGGGAGAGACCCAGTACTTC
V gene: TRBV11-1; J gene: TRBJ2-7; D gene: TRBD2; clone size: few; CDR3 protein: CASSPISSGGLYEQYF; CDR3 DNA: TGTGCCAGCAGTCCTATTTCTAGCGGGGGACTTTACGAGCAGTACTTC
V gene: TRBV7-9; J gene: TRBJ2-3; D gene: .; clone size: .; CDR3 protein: CASSLTSGTDTQYF; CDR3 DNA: TGTGCCAGCAGCTTAACCAGCGGCACAGATACGCAGTATTTT
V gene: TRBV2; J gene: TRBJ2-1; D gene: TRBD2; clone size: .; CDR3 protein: CASSEPLRAGAGNYNEQFF; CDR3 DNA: TGTGCCAGCAGTGAACCTTTGCGCGCGGGAGCCGGAAATTACAATGAGCAGTTCTTC
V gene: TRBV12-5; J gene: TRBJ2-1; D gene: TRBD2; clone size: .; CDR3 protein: CASGLVASGSNEQFF; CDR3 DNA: TGTGCTAGTGGTTTGGTGGCTAGCGGGAGTAATGAGCAGTTCTTC
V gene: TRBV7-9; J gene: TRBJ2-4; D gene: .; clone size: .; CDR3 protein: CSSSLGGTNLNIQYF; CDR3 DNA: TGTTCCAGCAGCTTAGGGGGGACAAACCTAAACATTCAGTACTTC
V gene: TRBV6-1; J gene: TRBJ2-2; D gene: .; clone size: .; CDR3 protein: CASSEAGGRGTGELFF; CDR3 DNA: TGTGCCAGCAGTGAGGCCGGGGGGCGAGGCACCGGGGAGCTGTTTTTT
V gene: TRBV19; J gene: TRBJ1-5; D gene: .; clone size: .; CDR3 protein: CASGPGQPQHF; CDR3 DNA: TGTGCCAGTGGGCCGGGGCAGCCCCAGCATTTT
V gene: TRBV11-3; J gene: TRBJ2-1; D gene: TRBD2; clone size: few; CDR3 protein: CASSLDPASGREQFF; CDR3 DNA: TGTGCCAGCAGCTTAGATCCGGCTAGCGGGAGAGAGCAGTTCTTC
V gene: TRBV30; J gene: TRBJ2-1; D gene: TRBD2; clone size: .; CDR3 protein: CAWAGTSGSGEQFF; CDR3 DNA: TGTGCCTGGGCCGGGACTAGCGGGAGTGGTGAGCAGTTCTTC
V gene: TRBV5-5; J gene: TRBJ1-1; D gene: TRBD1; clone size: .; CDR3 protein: CASSLGTGRNTEAFF; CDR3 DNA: TGTGCCAGCAGCTTGGGGACAGGGCGGAACACTGAAGCTTTCTTT
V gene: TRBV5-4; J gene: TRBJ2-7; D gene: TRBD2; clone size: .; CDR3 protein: CASSFKGGSYSYEQYF; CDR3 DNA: TGTGCCAGCAGCTTTAAGGGCGGGAGCTACTCCTACGAGCAGTACTTC
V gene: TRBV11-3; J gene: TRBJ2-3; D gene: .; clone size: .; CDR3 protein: CASSLGSSGPNTDTQYF; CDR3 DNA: TGTGCCAGCAGCTTAGGGAGCAGCGGTCCTAACACAGATACGCAGTATTTT
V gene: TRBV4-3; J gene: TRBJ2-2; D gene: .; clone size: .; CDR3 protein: CASSQVLQRRGKHTGELFF; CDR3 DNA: TGCGCCAGCAGCCAAGTTCTTCAGCGTCGCGGGAAACACACCGGGGAGCTGTTTTTT
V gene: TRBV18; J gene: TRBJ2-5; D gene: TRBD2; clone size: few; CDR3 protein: CASSPYTSSSGWGTQYF; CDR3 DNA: TGTGCCAGCTCACCCTACACCTCTTCTAGCGGTTGGGGGACCCAGTACTTC
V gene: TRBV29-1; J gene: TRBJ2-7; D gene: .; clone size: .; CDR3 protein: CSVGGVLGGREQYF; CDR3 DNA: TGCAGCGTGGGGGGAGTTTTGGGGGGGCGAGAGCAGTACTTC
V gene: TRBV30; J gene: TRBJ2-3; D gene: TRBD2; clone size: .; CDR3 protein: CAWIVYGTSGGTQYF; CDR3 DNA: TGTGCCTGGATCGTGTACGGGACTAGCGGGGGTACGCAGTATTTT
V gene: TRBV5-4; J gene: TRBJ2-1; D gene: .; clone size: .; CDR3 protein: CASSPVFGGHNEQFF; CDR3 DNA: TGTGCCAGCAGCCCAGTCTTTGGAGGGCACAATGAGCAGTTCTTC
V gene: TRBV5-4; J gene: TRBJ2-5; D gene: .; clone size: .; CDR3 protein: CASSFLETQYF; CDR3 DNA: TGTGCCAGCAGCTTCTTGGAGACCCAGTACTTC
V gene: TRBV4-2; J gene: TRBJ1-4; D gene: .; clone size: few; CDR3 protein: CASSQQDSNNEKLFF; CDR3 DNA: TGTGCCAGCAGCCAACAAGACAGTAATAATGAAAAACTGTTTTTT